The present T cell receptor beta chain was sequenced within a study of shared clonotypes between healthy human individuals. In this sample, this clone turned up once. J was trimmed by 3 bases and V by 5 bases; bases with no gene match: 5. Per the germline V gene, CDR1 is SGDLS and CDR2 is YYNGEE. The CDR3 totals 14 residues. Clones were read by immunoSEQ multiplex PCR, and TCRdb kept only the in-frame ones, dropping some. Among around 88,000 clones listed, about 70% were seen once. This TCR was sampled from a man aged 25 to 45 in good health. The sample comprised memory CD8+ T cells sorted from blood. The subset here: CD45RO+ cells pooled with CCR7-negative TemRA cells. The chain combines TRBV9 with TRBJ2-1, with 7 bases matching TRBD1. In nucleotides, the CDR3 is TGTGCCAGCAGTAGGACAGGAATCTACAATGAGCAGTTCTTC. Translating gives CASSRTGIYNEQFF.